Reported below is one T cell receptor beta chain. No cognate antigen has been identified for it. Within one base of it there is no much larger clone, and no base qualities were kept. The germline V gene (reference sequence) gives CDR1 as MNHEY and CDR2 as SMNVEV. The CDR3 measures 15 amino acids from cysteine to phenylalanine. Only the CDR3 part of the read is kept: 45 bases, read in frame from the first base. V is pruned by 5 bases and J by 5 bases, leaving 11 bases of the junction without a gene match. The source of the sample is a study of T cell responses to AZD1222 COVID-19 vaccine (dated by TCRdb to the early 2020s). Concerning the study at large: A total of over 230 trial participants underwent TCR sequencing, of whom roughly 210 had received two doses of AZD1222 and roughly 26 had received two doses of the MenACWY control vaccine. Trial participants were enrolled by age into 18-55, 56-69 and 70-plus year subgroups, with approximately 150, 30 and 60 TCR-sequenced participants respectively.

This specimen's time point label, per the study, means: about 28 days (+/-7) after the second vaccine dose. AZD1222 recipients with second doses at about 4 weeks or about 12 weeks were pooled, because spike-specific TCR depth and breadth did not differ between schedules. Samples from vaccinated people were obtained from the UK trials COV001 and COV002, which included a single-blind randomized controlled phase 2/3 trial of AZD1222 (ChAdOx1 nCoV-19) in healthy adults. For TCRbeta chain sequencing, PBMC samples from trial participants were taken at day 0 and at day 28 after the second dose. The CDR3 regions of human TCRbeta chains were analyzed by immunosequencing. The source study handled its data this way. Repertoire TCRs were checked for matches against a reference library of SARS-CoV-2-specific TCRs that had been generated using the MIRA antigen-specificity platform. Breadth was defined as the fraction of unique TCRs that were SARS-CoV-2-associated, and depth was defined as the fraction of total T cells that were SARS-CoV-2-associated. Using the MIRA data, each spike-specific TCR was assigned both to the spike region to which the TCR was reactive and to a CD4 or CD8 class. Log10-transformed breadth and depth values were compared by one-way ANOVA with Sidak's multiple comparisons tests. The table was pulled from immuneACCESS by TCRdb, which kept in-frame rearrangements only. Such tables lose some clones; where checked, under half of the loss comes from unresolved V genes, and the rest has no known cause. D and trimming were read from the DNA, whereas the V and J calls and clone size are those reported in that table. The sample has around 78,000 clones on record, about nine tenths of them singletons. Of the sample, approximately 3.2% is held by the ten largest clones.

The full study reports these points: In the small 56-69-year group, the increase in depth fell short of significance, most likely because of low power. Because no samples from the day 14 peak response were available, repertoires could be characterized only after the peak T cell response. A significant rise in spike-specific TCR breadth and depth was observed after two AZD1222 doses relative to day 0 and relative to MenACWY recipients. The vaccine-associated CD4 TCRs covered the entire spike protein, and the dominant responses fell in regions 160-218 and 743-854. Epitopes outside the regions mutated in the B.1.351 and B.1.1.7 variants were reportedly recognized by nearly half of the unique spike-specific TCRs. Participants were mostly white British, with more females than males. The authors suggested clonal diversity may have been underestimated. Only five to seven AZD1222 recipients were SARS-CoV-2 seropositive at baseline, limiting conclusions about previously exposed vaccinees.

The V and J segments used are TRBV27 and TRBJ2-5; 7 bases in the junction line up with TRBD1. This TCR was sampled from an adult who received the AZD1222 COVID-19 vaccine. This material consisted of peripheral blood, taken 28 days after the second AZD1222 dose. The CDR3 reads as follows: CASSPIDRVGETQYF. The bases are TGTGCCAGCAGTCCAATCGACAGGGTGGGTGAGACCCAGTACTTC.